This passage covers 31 T cell receptor beta chains from one sample sequenced in a study of T cell responses to AZD1222 COVID-19 vaccine. TCRdb's copy holds only in-frame clones and misses some; the assay was immunoSEQ multiplex PCR. In the table there are some 69,000 clones, about four fifths of which are singletons. The sample was peripheral blood, taken 28 days after the second AZD1222 dose. The source of these receptors is an adult who received the AZD1222 COVID-19 vaccine.

A few counts support this clone. This chain joins TRBV11-2 and TRBJ1-2, with 8 bases lining up with TRBD1. The germline V gene has CDR1 SGHAT and CDR2 FQNNGV. With V trimmed by 5 bases and J by 12 bases, 26 bases remained unmatched. This CDR3 is built from 18 residues. This CDR3 reads CASSLRQGPYGYQGGNTF. The CDR3 region has the DNA TGTGCCAGCAGCCTACGACAGGGGCCCTATGGATACCAGGGGGGAAACACCTTC.

The chain employs TRBV7-9 and TRBJ1-2; D perhaps matches TRBD1 (5 bases). Trimming removed 3 bases at V and 4 bases at J, with 15 bases between. The CDR3 runs 15 residues. Germline CDR1 is SEHNR and CDR2 is FQNEAQ (reference sequence). CDR3 sequence (DNA): TGTGCCAGCAGCTTCCCCGGGACGGAGATCTATGGCTACACCTTC. Translating gives CASSFPGTEIYGYTF.

The rearrangement links TRBV30 to TRBJ1-4, with 10 bases lining up with TRBD1. The length of the CDR3 is 20 residues. Germline-derived CDR1 and CDR2 are GTSNPN and SVGIG (reference sequence). Trimming at V came to 1 base and at J to 0 bases, leaving 14 bases not matched to a gene. Written as DNA, the CDR3 is TGTGCCTGGAGTGGACTCCTGACAGGGGGCAAACCTACAACTAATGAAAAACTGTTTTTT. Amino acids: CAWSGLLTGGKPTTNEKLFF.

This clone has a handful of counts. The chain recombines TRBV5-6 with TRBJ2-5; D call uncertain. Trimming removed 4 bases from V and 8 bases from J, with 18 bases in between. CDR1 is SGHDT and CDR2 is YYEEEE in the germline V gene. The CDR3 contains 14 residues. The CDR3 DNA reads as TGTGCCAGCAGCCCCCAAAGTTGGAAGGGTACCCAGTACTTC. Protein: CASSPQSWKGTQYF.

The chain joins TRBV12-3 or TRBV12-4 to TRBJ1-1; D gene unclear. This CDR3 has 11 residues. Trimming stripped 5 bases from V and 11 bases from J, with 12 bases between. The CDR3 is CASSPITPAFF. Written as DNA, the CDR3 is TGTGCCAGCAGTCCGATCACCCCGGCTTTCTTT.

The rearrangement uses TRBV12-3 or TRBV12-4 and TRBJ2-5; D gene unclear. Trimming removed 4 bases at V and 4 bases at J, with 10 bases between. The CDR3 has 13 amino acids. The CDR3 nucleotides are TGTGCCAGCAGTTCCGGTCGGGTAGAGACCCAGTACTTC. Protein product: CASSSGRVETQYF.

V gene TRBV7-2 combines with J gene TRBJ2-1, with D maybe TRBD2 (6 bases). CDR3 size: 15 residues. Trimming cost V 5 bases and J 8 bases, with 19 bases left between them. Germline CDR1 is SGHTA and CDR2 is FQGNSA. The CDR3: CASSPRGGTGDEQFF. CDR3 sequence (DNA): TGTGCCAGCAGCCCCCGTGGGGGTACGGGGGATGAGCAGTTCTTC.

V is TRBV2 and J is TRBJ2-6, with TRBD1 matching over 9 bases. This CDR3 comprises 16 residues. CDR1 is SNHLY and CDR2 is FYNNEI in the germline V gene. The J segment lost 4 bases and the V segment lost 5 bases, leaving 6 bases of the junction unmatched. CDR3 DNA: TGTGCCAGCAGTATGACAGGGGGGTCAGGGGCCAACGTCCTGACTTTC. Amino acid sequence: CASSMTGGSGANVLTF.

V is TRBV19 and J is TRBJ1-5; no clear D. V lost 1 base, J lost 0 bases, and 13 bases lay in between. Germline-derived CDR1 and CDR2 are LNHDA and SQIVND (reference sequence). The CDR3 extends over 17 amino acids. The CDR3 spells CASSIVSGQYSNQPQHF. Here the CDR3 DNA reads TGTGCCAGTAGTATAGTTTCTGGGCAGTATAGCAATCAGCCCCAGCATTTT.

This clone was found once. The DNA for the CDR3 is TGTGCCAGTAGTATTCCCTCTGAGGGATTTGGAGATACGCAGTATTTT. Its translation: CASSIPSEGFGDTQYF. The gene calls are TRBV19 and TRBJ2-3; a weak D match, TRBD2 (5 bases). V was pared by 3 bases and J by 5 bases, with 18 bases between. Germline CDR1 reads LNHDA; CDR2 reads SQIVND (reference sequence). The CDR3 sequence is 16 residues long.

The V gene is TRBV7-9, the J gene TRBJ2-1; 9 nucleotides line up with TRBD2. CDR1 is SEHNR and CDR2 is FQNEAQ in the germline V gene (reference sequence). Trimming removed 2 bases from V and 3 bases from J; junction bases left unmatched: 5. This CDR3 spans 16 amino acids. The CDR3: CASSLLSGGNYNEQFF. CDR3 nucleotide sequence: TGTGCCAGCAGCTTACTTAGCGGGGGAAACTACAATGAGCAGTTCTTC. Based on the CDR3 plus reference TRBV7-9 and TRBJ2-1, the full variable domain is DTGVSQNPRHKITKRGQNVTFRCDPISEHNRLYWYRQTLGQGPEFLTYFQNEAQLEKSRLLSDRFSAERPKGSFSTLEIQRTEQGDSAMYLCASSLLSGGNYNEQFFGPGTRLTVL.

This CDR3 reads CASSLGISTDTQYF. The CDR3 DNA is TGTGCCAGCAGCTTAGGAATCAGCACAGATACGCAGTATTTT. The V and J genes are TRBV7-2 and TRBJ2-3; D is ambiguous. CDR3 length: 14 residues. Per germline, CDR1 SGHTA and CDR2 FQGNSA. The V gene lost 1 base and the J gene lost 0 bases, with 5 bases spanning the gap.

This clone was found once. The chain joins TRBV9 to TRBJ1-3; D may be TRBD1 (5 bases). V was shortened by 4 bases and J by 0 bases, with 14 bases between the two germline ends. CDR1 is SGDLS and CDR2 is YYNGEE in the germline V gene. The CDR3 totals 16 residues. Here the CDR3 DNA reads TGTGCCAGCAGCCCAGTGGGGGGGAGCTCTGGAAACACCATATATTTT. Protein sequence: CASSPVGGSSGNTIYF.

This chain uses TRBV2 with TRBJ2-1; tentative D call: TRBD1 (6 bases). The V end lost 5 bases, the J end lost 8 bases, and 7 bases lay between the germline ends. Germline CDR1 SNHLY, CDR2 FYNNEI. The CDR3 has 11 residues. The CDR3 nucleotides read TGTGCCAGCAGTTACAGGGATGAGCAGTTCTTC. Translation gives CASSYRDEQFF.

This clone was seen only a few times. The V and J genes are TRBV5-6 and TRBJ1-2; the D gene is possibly TRBD1 (5 bases). V lost 0 bases, J lost 8 bases, and 11 bases lay in between. CDR3 size: 13 residues. Germline loops: CDR1 SGHDT, CDR2 YYEEEE. CDR3 residues: CASSLAGEPGYTF. CDR3 sequence (DNA): TGTGCCAGCAGCTTGGCGGGGGAACCAGGCTACACCTTC.

The chain has TRBV24-1 and TRBJ1-1, with D possibly TRBD1 on 5 matching bases. Trimming cost V 1 base and J 5 bases, with 7 bases left between them. In germline, CDR1 is KGHDR, CDR2 SFDVKD. The CDR3 spans 13 residues. CDR3 amino acids: CATSDFRGTEAFF. The CDR3 bases are TGTGCCACCAGTGATTTTCGGGGGACTGAAGCTTTCTTT.

This clone was counted only a few times. J is TRBJ2-1 and V is TRBV12-3 or TRBV12-4; no definite D call. The V gene lost 1 base and the J gene lost 8 bases, with 6 bases spanning the gap. The CDR3 totals 12 residues. DNA of the CDR3: TGTGCCAGCAGTTTAGTCCGTCATGAGCAGTTCTTC. It yields the protein CASSLVRHEQFF.

In this sample, this clone turned up a few times. The chain uses TRBV29-1 and TRBJ2-7, with a tentative D call TRBD1 (5 bases). The CDR3 consists of 13 residues. CDR1 is SQVTM and CDR2 is ANQGSEA in the germline V gene. Trimming stripped 4 bases from V and 7 bases from J, with 17 bases between. The CDR3 DNA sequence: TGCAGCGTTGCACTGGCAGGGCCTCGGGAGCAGTACTTC. This translates into CSVALAGPREQYF.

This clone has only one observation. This sequence joins TRBV7-2 and TRBJ1-1; D unresolved. V lost 1 base, J lost 0 bases, and 12 bases lay in between. The CDR3 extends over 16 amino acids. The germline V gene has CDR1 SGHTA and CDR2 FQGNSA. CDR3 sequence: CASSLVGNTMNTEAFF. The CDR3 bases are TGTGCCAGCAGCTTAGTGGGCAACACGATGAACACTGAAGCTTTCTTT.

This CDR3 is CASSPRVGQGAFGNTIYF. The CDR3 bases are TGTGCCAGCAGCCCGCGGGTGGGACAGGGGGCTTTTGGAAACACCATATATTTT. J is TRBJ1-3 and V is TRBV9, with TRBD1 matching 12 bases. V lost 4 bases to trimming and J lost 3 bases; unmatched junction nucleotides: 11. CDR3 size: 18 residues. The germline gives CDR1 SGDLS, CDR2 YYNGEE.

The gene calls are TRBV6-1 and TRBJ2-7; TRBD1 matches at 8 bases. J gave up 5 bases and V 3 bases, and 6 bases lay outside the gene matches. Per the germline V gene, CDR1 is MNHNS and CDR2 is SASEGT. The CDR3 is made up of 14 amino acids. The CDR3 loop reads CASSDGQGWNEQYF. DNA for the CDR3: TGTGCCAGCAGTGATGGACAGGGTTGGAACGAGCAGTACTTC.

The J gene is TRBJ2-7, the V gene TRBV7-2; no firm D call. The germline V gene has CDR1 SGHTA and CDR2 FQGNSA. V was shortened by 1 base and J by 7 bases, with 17 bases between the two germline ends. The CDR3 length is 15 residues. Here the CDR3 reads CASSLGASDFEEQYF. CDR3 nucleotides: TGTGCCAGCAGCTTAGGAGCCTCCGACTTTGAAGAGCAGTACTTC.

The chain is built from TRBV4-2 and TRBJ2-2, with D hard to call. Trimming stripped 2 bases from V and 5 bases from J, with 6 bases between. The CDR3 contains 13 residues. Germline V gives CDR1 LGHNA, CDR2 YNFKEQ. CDR3 sequence (DNA): TGTGCCAGCAGCCAACCTAGAACCGGGGAGCTGTTTTTT. Translated: CASSQPRTGELFF.

V and J are TRBV19 and TRBJ1-5, with D hard to call. V was trimmed by 10 bases and J by 1 base, leaving 26 bases between them. The CDR3 has 18 residues. Per the germline V gene, CDR1 is LNHDA and CDR2 is SQIVND (reference sequence). CDR3 coding DNA: TGTGCCACCTCGACCCAACGGCCGGATTTATCGAGCAATCAGCCCCAGCATTTT. Amino acid sequence: CATSTQRPDLSSNQPQHF.

The chain carries TRBV13 and TRBJ2-5; 12 bases agree with TRBD2. V gave up 5 bases and J gave up 5 bases; unmatched junction bases: 12. CDR1 and CDR2 (germline): PRHDT, FYEKMQ (reference sequence). The CDR3 spans 17 residues. CDR3 coding DNA: TGTGCCAGCAGCCGAGGACTAGCGGGGATGGGCTTGGAGACCCAGTACTTC. As protein: CASSRGLAGMGLETQYF.

The chain joins TRBV7-8 to TRBJ2-1; possibly TRBD1 for D (6 bases). Germline V gene lookup returns CDR1 SGHVS and CDR2 FQNEAQ. This CDR3 has 15 amino acids. V lost 3 bases to trimming and J lost 5 bases, with 14 bases between them. The CDR3 protein is CASSLITGPNNEQFF. Here the CDR3 DNA reads TGTGCCAGCAGCTTGATCACAGGGCCAAACAATGAGCAGTTCTTC.

The rearrangement uses TRBV6-1 and TRBJ1-2; perhaps TRBD1 as D (6 bases). Trimming removed 0 bases from V and 8 bases from J, with 13 bases in between. Germline V CDR1 and CDR2: MNHNS, SASEGT. The CDR3 runs 14 residues. The CDR3 nucleotides are TGTGCCAGCAGTGAAGCTTCGGGGGCGCGAGGCTACACCTTC. It encodes CASSEASGARGYTF.

The chain couples TRBV30 to TRBJ2-5; 9 bases line up with TRBD2. Unmatched junction bases numbered 4, after V lost 0 bases and J lost 5 bases. The CDR3 sequence is 14 residues long. From germline, CDR1 is GTSNPN and CDR2 SVGIG (reference sequence). CDR3: CAWSVGLAGETQYF. CDR3 sequence (DNA): TGTGCCTGGAGTGTGGGGCTAGCGGGGGAGACCCAGTACTTC.

The chain recombines TRBV7-9 with TRBJ1-2; no clear D gene. The CDR3 has 11 residues. The V gene's germline CDR1 is SEHNR and CDR2 FQNEAQ (reference sequence). Trimming cost V 5 bases and J 2 bases, with 3 bases left between them. The CDR3 nucleotides are TGTGCCAGCAGCGAAAACTATGGCTACACCTTC. This encodes CASSENYGYTF.

The genes are TRBV2 and TRBJ1-2; possible D gene TRBD1, 5 bases. The germline V gene encodes CDR1 SNHLY and CDR2 FYNNEI. V was cut by 6 bases and J by 14 bases, with 19 bases left in between. This CDR3 region has 12 residues. This chain's CDR3 is CASRRRGDGGTF. CDR3 sequence (DNA): TGTGCCAGCAGACGAAGGGGAGATGGGGGTACCTTC.

CDR3 residues: CASSEFRDNNSPLHF. The CDR3 DNA reads TGTGCCAGCAGTGAATTCAGAGACAATAATTCACCCCTCCACTTT. The chain couples TRBV25-1 to TRBJ1-6; D uncertain. CDR3 length: 15 amino acids. Trimming left V 1 base short and J 5 bases short, with 9 bases between. CDR1 and CDR2 (germline): MGHDK, SYGVNS.